This T cell receptor beta chain is drawn from a study of naive and memory T cell subsets. Study-level results: Potentially, T cell activation and differentiation skew this RNA-based measurement.

A UMI-containing oligonucleotide was joined by 3' ligation to the TCR cDNA template. Whole-blood samples were less than 3 ml of peripheral blood from healthy adult volunteers. Cells were not sorted; total RNA input targeted about 1 to 1000 ng. The V gene's germline CDR1 is SGHRS and CDR2 YFSETQ. CDR3 length equals 11 residues. Between the trimmed V and J ends, which lost 3 bases and 13 bases, there was a span of 11 bases. Ligated cDNA underwent four rounds of PCR with nested alpha and beta constant region primers and SP2. TCRdb re-derived calls from the 5' RACE reads in MiXCR, one entry per CDR3 protein. The table has 30,000 to 40,000 distinct CDR3 sequences, 16% seen once; the top ten hold 2.6%. This clonotype was seen a few times. Its antigen is as yet unknown.

This sequence joins TRBV5-1 and TRBJ2-1, with D possibly being TRBD2 (6 bases). This clonotype was sampled from a female donor in good health. CDR3 amino acids: CASSWRDSQFF. The CDR3, as DNA: TGCGCCAGCAGCTGGAGGGACTCACAGTTCTTC.